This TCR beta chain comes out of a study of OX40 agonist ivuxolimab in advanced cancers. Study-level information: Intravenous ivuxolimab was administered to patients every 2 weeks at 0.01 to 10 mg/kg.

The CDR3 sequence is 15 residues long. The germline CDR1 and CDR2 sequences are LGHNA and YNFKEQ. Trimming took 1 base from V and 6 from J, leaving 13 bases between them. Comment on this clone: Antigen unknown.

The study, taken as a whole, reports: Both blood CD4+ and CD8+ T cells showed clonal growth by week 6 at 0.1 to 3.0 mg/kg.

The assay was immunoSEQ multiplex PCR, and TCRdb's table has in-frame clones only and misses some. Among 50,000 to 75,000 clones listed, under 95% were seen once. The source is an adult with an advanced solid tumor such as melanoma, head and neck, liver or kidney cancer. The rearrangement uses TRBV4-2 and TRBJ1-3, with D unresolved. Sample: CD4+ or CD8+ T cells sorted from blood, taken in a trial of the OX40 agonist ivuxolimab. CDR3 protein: CASSQVGRNLNTIYF. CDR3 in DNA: TGTGCCAGCAGCCAAGTGGGCAGAAATTTAAACACCATATATTTT.